A single sample is the source of the 15 T cell receptor beta chains below, sequenced in a study of shared clonotypes between healthy human individuals. TCRdb's copy holds only in-frame clones and misses some; the assay was immunoSEQ multiplex PCR. Of millions of clones in the sample, more than 85% were seen once. Sequenced sample: naive CD4+ T cells from PBMCs. The subset is: CD45RA+ positively selected. The receptor source for this set is a man younger than 35 in good health. Some clones in this sample may be carry-over from other donors' samples.

This chain connects TRBV7-3 to TRBJ2-7, with TRBD1 matching over 7 bases. This CDR3 has 13 amino acids. Germline-derived CDR1 and CDR2 are SGHTA and FQGTGA. With V trimmed by 2 bases and J by 6 bases, 4 bases remained unmatched. The CDR3 nucleotides read TGTGCCAGCAGCTTATATCGGGACAGCGAGCAGTACTTC. This translates into CASSLYRDSEQYF.

The J gene is TRBJ2-5, the V gene TRBV5-1, with 10 bases fitting TRBD2. This CDR3 region has 16 residues. With V trimmed by 6 bases and J by 0 bases, 8 bases remained unmatched. Germline V gene sequence: CDR1 SGHRS, CDR2 YFSETQ. CDR3 region: CASTNGTSAHQETQYF. The CDR3, as DNA: TGCGCCAGCACCAACGGGACTAGCGCCCACCAAGAGACCCAGTACTTC. Full variable domain (remainder filled in from reference TRBV5-1 and TRBJ2-5): KAGVTQTPRYLIKTRGQQVTLSCSPISGHRSVSWYQQTPGQGLQFLFEYFSETQRNKGNFPGRFSGRQFSNSRSEMNVSTLELGDSALYLCASTNGTSAHQETQYFGPGTRLLVL.

The rearrangement joins TRBV2 to TRBJ2-3, with D possibly TRBD2 on 6 matching bases. CDR1 SNHLY and CDR2 FYNNEI come from the germline V gene. CDR3 length: 16 amino acids. The V and J ends lost 2 bases and 0 bases respectively, with 12 bases between them. The DNA for the CDR3 is TGTGCCAGCAGTGAATCGGCGGGAAGTAGCACAGATACGCAGTATTTT. This translates into CASSESAGSSTDTQYF.

The V call is TRBV19, the J call TRBJ2-2; a weak D match, TRBD2 (7 bases). V was pared by 4 bases and J by 2 bases, with 17 bases between. The CDR3 covers 17 residues. The germline CDR1 and CDR2 sequences are LNHDA and SQIVND (reference sequence). As DNA, the CDR3 is TGTGCCAGTAGTACCCCTAATGCGGGGGCCAACACCGGGGAGCTGTTTTTT. Amino acids: CASSTPNAGANTGELFF. Based on the CDR3 plus reference TRBV19 and TRBJ2-2, the full variable domain is DGGITQSPKYLFRKEGQNVTLSCEQNLNHDAMYWYRQDPGQGLRLIYYSQIVNDFQKGDIAEGYSVSREKKESFPLTVTSAQKNPTAFYLCASSTPNAGANTGELFFGEGSRLTVL.

The J gene is TRBJ1-4, the V gene TRBV4-1, with a weak D call TRBD1 (5 bases). Trimming stripped 0 bases from V and 8 bases from J, with 16 bases between. Germline CDR1 reads MGHRA; CDR2 reads YSYEKL. The CDR3 runs to 16 residues. This chain's CDR3 is CASSQDWRGGFEKLFF. Here the CDR3 DNA reads TGCGCCAGCAGCCAAGATTGGAGGGGAGGGTTCGAAAAACTGTTTTTT.

The genes are TRBV28 and TRBJ2-7; TRBD2 matches at 13 bases. The J segment lost 1 base and the V segment lost 7 bases, leaving 4 bases of the junction unmatched. The CDR3 is made up of 15 amino acids. Germline loops: CDR1 MDHEN, CDR2 SYDVKM. The DNA for the CDR3 is TGTGCCAGCAAACTAGCGGGGGGGGTTTCCTACGAGCAGTACTTC. The encoded protein is CASKLAGGVSYEQYF.

The CDR3 loop is CASNQNTGGPETQYF. CDR3 DNA: TGCGCCAGCAACCAGAATACAGGGGGACCGGAGACCCAGTACTTC. The V and J genes are TRBV5-1 and TRBJ2-5; 8 bases match TRBD1. Unmatched junction bases numbered 12, after V lost 6 bases and J lost 5 bases. The length of the CDR3 is 15 residues. The germline CDR1 and CDR2 sequences are SGHRS and YFSETQ.

The rearrangement uses TRBV10-3 and TRBJ2-1, with 9 bases lining up with TRBD2. This CDR3 spans 16 amino acids. V lost 5 bases, J lost 0 bases, and 5 bases stayed unmatched. Germline assignment: CDR1 ENHRY and CDR2 SYGVKD. CDR3 residues: CAISRLSGSSYNEQFF. In nucleotides, the CDR3 is TGTGCCATCAGTAGACTTAGCGGGAGCTCCTACAATGAGCAGTTCTTC.

This chain uses TRBV6-6 with TRBJ2-5; a possible D gene is TRBD2 (5 bases). CDR1 is MNHNY and CDR2 is SVGAGI in the germline V gene (reference sequence). Trimming stripped 2 bases from V and 7 bases from J, with 11 bases between. CDR3 length: 13 residues. The CDR3 nucleotides are TGTGCCAGCAGTTACGGACCTGAGGGGACCCAGTACTTC. This encodes CASSYGPEGTQYF.

Only a few counts were recorded for this clone. This rearrangement joins TRBV28 to TRBJ1-5, with D uncertain. V lost 6 bases and J lost 8, with 11 bases in between. Germline CDR1 reads MDHEN; CDR2 reads SYDVKM. This CDR3 has 12 residues. This CDR3 reads CASSPSVKPQHF. The CDR3 DNA follows: TGTGCCAGCAGCCCCAGCGTTAAGCCCCAGCATTTT.

This chain uses TRBV7-3 with TRBJ1-1; 7 bases are a match to TRBD1. The CDR3 covers 13 residues. Trimming cost V 8 bases and J 0 bases; bases outside gene matches: 3. The V gene's germline CDR1 is SGHTA and CDR2 FQGTGA. CDR3 nucleotides: TGTGCCAGCGGGCAGGGGGTGAACACTGAAGCTTTCTTT. Amino acid sequence: CASGQGVNTEAFF.

The chain recombines TRBV4-1 with TRBJ2-7, with 8 bases that match TRBD2. The V segment lost 0 bases and the J segment 5 bases; nucleotides outside the gene matches: 6. The CDR3 is 15 amino acids. Germline V gene lookup returns CDR1 MGHRA and CDR2 YSYEKL. CDR3 in amino acids: CASSQEGAGGDEQYF. In DNA form, the CDR3 reads TGCGCCAGCAGCCAAGAGGGGGCGGGAGGAGACGAGCAGTACTTC.

V and J are TRBV30 and TRBJ2-1; 10 bases line up with TRBD2. Germline V gives CDR1 GTSNPN, CDR2 SVGIG (reference sequence). The CDR3 covers 14 residues. Trimming at V came to 0 bases and at J to 15 bases, leaving 11 bases not matched to a gene. This CDR3 reads CAWSVRALAGVSFF. Written as DNA, the CDR3 is TGTGCCTGGAGTGTCCGGGCGCTAGCGGGAGTTTCGTTCTTC.

This clone was seen just once. This chain links TRBV15 with TRBJ2-3; D not resolved. Germline V gene lookup returns CDR1 LNHNV and CDR2 YYDKDF (reference sequence). V lost 4 bases and J 1 base, leaving 12 bases between the germline ends. This CDR3 contains 15 residues. The CDR3 reads CATSTRTLRTDTQYF. The DNA for the CDR3 is TGTGCCACCAGCACTCGGACGCTTCGCACAGATACGCAGTATTTT.

V usage is TRBV19 and J usage is TRBJ2-7; TRBD1 matches at 9 bases. Germline values: CDR1 LNHDA, CDR2 SQIVND (reference sequence). The CDR3 length is 15 residues. Trimming cost V 5 bases and J 4 bases; bases outside gene matches: 9. The CDR3, as DNA: TGTGCCAGTAGTCCCCCGGGACAGGGTACATACGAGCAGTACTTC. Protein product: CASSPPGQGTYEQYF.